Listed below are T cell receptor beta chains from one sample, sequenced in a study of regulatory T cells in long-lasting Graves disease. TCRdb itself ran the multiplex PCR reads through MiXCR, one entry per CDR3 protein. The repertoire has around 510,000 distinct CDR3 sequences, less than 25% of them found once; the top ten carry over 7.5%. Source: peripheral blood mononuclear cells (PBMCs), taken when the disease was refractory, from a patient treated with antithyroid drugs. These receptors were collected from a female donor with Graves disease. Each CDR3 is given with its conserved first and last residue. D genes are given only for firm matches. Rows give clone size only sometimes, using once, few, many, or a class for an expanded clone.

D gene	clone size	V gene	J gene	CDR3 DNA	CDR3 protein
.	few	TRBV2	TRBJ2-3	TGTGCCAGCAATCGGCAGTCCACAGATACGCAGTATTTT	CASNRQSTDTQYF
.	many	TRBV9	TRBJ2-5	TGTGCCAGCAGCGGAATGCCGGGCGTCGGCGAGACCCAGTACTTC	CASSGMPGVGETQYF
.	few	TRBV6-1	TRBJ2-6	TGTGCCAACCGGGAACAAGGGGCGTCTGGGGCCAACGTCCTGACTTTC	CANREQGASGANVLTF
TRBD1	.	TRBV12-3/TRBV12-4	TRBJ2-4	TGTGCCAGCAGCCACACAGGGGAGCTCCAGTACTTC	CASSHTGELQYF
TRBD2	.	TRBV7-8	TRBJ2-7	TGTGCCAGCAGCCAGGGACTAGAGACCAATGAGCAGTACTTC	CASSQGLETNEQYF
.	few	TRBV11-1	TRBJ2-1	TGTGCCAGCAGCTTATGGGACATTAACAATGAGCAGTTCTTC	CASSLWDINNEQFF
TRBD1	many	TRBV6-1	TRBJ1-2	TGTGCCAGCAGCGGGACAGGAGGCTATGGCTACACCTTC	CASSGTGGYGYTF
TRBD1	many	TRBV24-1	TRBJ2-7	TGTGCCACCAGTGCCTGGACAGGGAACGAGCAGTACTTC	CATSAWTGNEQYF
TRBD1	many	TRBV28	TRBJ2-7	TGTGCCAGCAGTTTCCGACTCGGGACAGGCGGCTACGAGCAGTACTTC	CASSFRLGTGGYEQYF
.	.	TRBV29-1	TRBJ1-1	TGCAGCGTTGTAGGGGGGCTGACTGAAGCTTTCTTT	CSVVGGLTEAFF
.	.	TRBV29-1	TRBJ2-7	TGCAGCGTCGCCCCCTCTTTAGCAGGGACCTACGAGCAGTACTTC	CSVAPSLAGTYEQYF
.	many	TRBV2	TRBJ2-2	TGTGCCCTGAGGGGGGCGGGAGTGTCCACCGGGGAGCTGTTTTTT	CALRGAGVSTGELFF
.	.	TRBV5-4	TRBJ2-7	TGTGCCAGCAGCTTGGATCGCGGCCCGGTTCCCTACGAGCAGTACTTC	CASSLDRGPVPYEQYF
.	.	TRBV6-2/TRBV6-3	TRBJ2-7	TGTGCCAGCAGTTACTCAACGGGGGTCTCCTACGAGCAGTACTTC	CASSYSTGVSYEQYF
.	.	TRBV5-6	TRBJ2-7	TGTGCCAGCAGCTTGAAGGCCTATTTAGACAGAACCTACGAGCAGTACTTC	CASSLKAYLDRTYEQYF
TRBD1	many	TRBV24-1	TRBJ2-2	TGTGCCACCAGTGATCGGGACAGTGCGAACACCGGGGAGCTGTTTTTT	CATSDRDSANTGELFF
TRBD2	.	TRBV7-3	TRBJ2-1	TGTGCCAGCAGCTCCGAGACTAGCGGTGGTGAGCAGTTCTTC	CASSSETSGGEQFF
.	.	TRBV10-1	TRBJ2-2	TGCGCCAGCAGTGAGGGGCCACAGATGCGCCGGACCGGGGAGCTGTTTTTT	CASSEGPQMRRTGELFF
.	.	TRBV19	TRBJ1-5	TGTGTGGACCCACTAGAGAAGTGCAATCAGCCCCAGCATTTT	CVDPLEKCNQPQHF
.	few	TRBV7-9	TRBJ2-7	TGTGCCAGCAGGGCAATGGGGCGGAGTCGGAGCGAGCAGTACTTC	CASRAMGRSRSEQYF
TRBD1	.	TRBV15	TRBJ1-5	TGTGCCACCAGCAGCGGACAGGGGCAAAATCAGCCCCAGCATTTT	CATSSGQGQNQPQHF
.	few	TRBV9	TRBJ2-3	TGTGCCAGCAGCGCGGGGGCGCGGGTCACAGATACGCAGTATTTT	CASSAGARVTDTQYF
.	few	TRBV11-1	TRBJ2-2	TGTGCCAGCAGCTTGTACAGGGCAAACAGTTTGAACACCGGGGAGCTGTTTTTT	CASSLYRANSLNTGELFF
.	many	TRBV29-1	TRBJ1-5	TGCAGCGTGGGGCATAGCAATCAGCCCCAGCATTTT	CSVGHSNQPQHF
TRBD1	many	TRBV6-1	TRBJ1-5	TGTGCCAGCAGGAGAAGACAGGGGGCGAGCAATCAGCCCCAGCATTTT	CASRRRQGASNQPQHF
.	.	TRBV6-1	TRBJ1-2	TGTGCCAGCAGCGGGGGCGCAGGTGGCTACACCTTC	CASSGGAGGYTF
.	few	TRBV20-1	TRBJ2-5	TGCAGTGCCCAACCCCCGACACACCAAGAGACCCAGTACTTC	CSAQPPTHQETQYF
.	many	TRBV2	TRBJ1-4	TGTGCCAGCAGGGAACAGGCAACTAATGAAAAACTGTTTTTT	CASREQATNEKLFF
TRBD1	few	TRBV3-1	TRBJ1-5	TGTGCCAGCAGCCAAAGCCCCGACAGGGTCCTCCGTTATAGCAATCAGCCCCAGCATTTT	CASSQSPDRVLRYSNQPQHF
TRBD1	many	TRBV11-2	TRBJ1-2	TGTGCCAGCAGCTCCCTTCGACAGGGCTACTATGGCTACACCTTC	CASSSLRQGYYGYTF
TRBD1	.	TRBV20-1	TRBJ2-7	TGCAGTGCTTACTCCGGGACAGGGGTTTCCTACGAGCAGTACTTC	CSAYSGTGVSYEQYF
TRBD1	.	TRBV7-6	TRBJ2-7	TGTGCCAGCAGCGTACCCGGGACAGACTCCTACGAGCAGTACTTC	CASSVPGTDSYEQYF
.	.	TRBV13	TRBJ2-3	TGTGCCAGCAGCTTAGGTCCCTCCGGGGGCCTCATCACAGATACGCAGTATTTT	CASSLGPSGGLITDTQYF